A selection of T cell receptor beta chains follows, all from one sample in a study of T cells after yellow fever vaccination. TCRdb processed the 5' RACE reads anew with MiXCR; each CDR3 protein has one entry. Of about 330,000 distinct CDR3 sequences in the sample, roughly 7.5% are singletons; the top ten hold under 20%. The sample in question was PBMCs, obtained approximately 40 days after the first yellow fever vaccination. The receptors shown here come from a young man who received the YFV17D yellow fever vaccine. CDR3s leave out the opening cysteine and the closing phenylalanine or tryptophan.

TRBV4-1,ASSHEEGAAGNTIY
TRBV5-1,ASSWTGVTDTQY
TRBV2,ASRDRSSLLIYEQY
TRBV19,ASRISGTDTQY
TRBV7-2,ASSSGGYNSPLH
TRBV6-6,ASIRTVNTEAF
TRBV29-1,SVESGNGANVLT
TRBV7-3,ASSFSGGANEQF
TRBV12-3/TRBV12-4,ASSFGTGGGQHQH
TRBV12-3/TRBV12-4,ASSIRRLMNTEAF
TRBV5-1,ASSPDGLSGNTIY
TRBV12-3/TRBV12-4,ASSLSIHEQY
TRBV7-3,ASSLMQGSTEAF
TRBV7-6,ASSLDQGTYNEQF
TRBV12-3/TRBV12-4,ASSLEGTGDNEQF
TRBV6-1,ASSEGTSGRQETQY
TRBV21-1,ASSQQGQETQY
TRBV15,ATSRKDLRTGELF
TRBV6-5,ASSYILAGKNIQY
TRBV5-5,ASSLDLAAEQF
TRBV19,ASSTRQGRTEAF
TRBV5-1,ASSPGRGAYNEQF
TRBV19,ASTTHATGGANVLT
TRBV28,ASSLPQGSSYNEQF
TRBV12-3/TRBV12-4,ASRPRGQGSTEAF
TRBV6-2/TRBV6-3,ASSWGTSRKY
TRBV5-4,ASSLRRLAGAGTDTQY
TRBV6-2/TRBV6-3,ASSYLTYQPQH
TRBV4-3,AISHGTDYTEAF
TRBV28,ASKGTGVSEQF